The text below deals with one T cell receptor (beta chain). Amplification used 60 Vbeta primers and 13 Jbeta primers. Generated by immunoSEQ multiplex PCR, the TCRdb table keeps only in-frame clones and is missing some. There are 200,000 to 250,000 clones in the sample; about 89% occur only once, and around 1% lies in the top ten. V trimming: 2 bases; J trimming: 3 bases; junction bases outside the gene matches: 1. Germline assignment: CDR1 MNHEY and CDR2 SMNVEV (reference sequence). The CDR3 totals 14 residues. The sample belongs to a study of cytomegalovirus exposure and HLA in healthy donors. The TCR was taken from a woman in her late teens or twenties in good health and CMV-seronegative. The genes are TRBV27 and TRBJ1-2; 9 nucleotides align to TRBD1. What was sequenced was PBMCs. The CDR3 is CASSLRDRDYGYTF. CDR3 nucleotides: TGTGCCAGCAGTTTAAGGGACAGGGACTATGGCTACACCTTC.